Shown below are 14 T cell receptor beta chains from a single sample sequenced in a study of cytomegalovirus exposure and HLA in healthy donors. PCR was performed using 60 Vbeta and 13 Jbeta primers. Produced via immunoSEQ multiplex PCR; TCRdb's table is partial and in-frame only. The sample includes about 160,000 clones, 80% of them seen just once. What was sequenced was PBMCs. The receptors were sampled from a man aged 18 to 35 in good health and CMV-seropositive.

The chain combines TRBV7-9 with TRBJ1-2; 8 bases align to TRBD1. V trimming: 5 bases; J trimming: 4 bases; junction bases outside the gene matches: 18. Per the germline V gene, CDR1 is SEHNR and CDR2 is FQNEAQ (reference sequence). The CDR3 sequence is 18 residues long. CDR3: CASSDFFPSGGRFYGYTF. CDR3 bases: TGTGCCAGCAGCGACTTCTTCCCGTCAGGGGGCCGATTCTATGGCTACACCTTC.

The chain couples TRBV5-1 to TRBJ2-3; 10 positions match TRBD2. V shed 0 bases, J shed 1 base, and the junction held 8 bases outside the gene matches. The CDR3 loop spans 18 amino acids. CDR1 and CDR2 from the germline V gene are SGHRS and YFSETQ. CDR3 in amino acids: CASSLARRLAGGTDTQYF. The CDR3, as DNA: TGCGCCAGCAGCTTGGCGAGAAGGCTAGCGGGGGGCACAGATACGCAGTATTTT.

The genes are TRBV7-3 and TRBJ2-6, with a tentative D call TRBD2 (5 bases). This CDR3 comprises 18 residues. The V gene lost 5 bases and the J gene lost 0 bases, with 17 bases spanning the gap. CDR1 SGHTA and CDR2 FQGTGA come from the germline V gene. The CDR3 loop reads CASSLEESGLSGANVLTF. The CDR3 coding sequence is TGTGCCAGCAGCCTGGAGGAAAGCGGTCTCTCTGGGGCCAACGTCCTGACTTTC. Full variable domain (outside the CDR3, taken from reference TRBV7-3 and TRBJ2-6): GAGVSQTPSNKVTEKGKYVELRCDPISGHTALYWYRQSLGQGPEFLIYFQGTGAADDSGLPNDRFFAVRPEGSVSTLKIQRTERGDSAVYLCASSLEESGLSGANVLTFGAGSRLTVL.

This chain joins TRBV11-2 and TRBJ2-4; a weak D match, TRBD2 (5 bases). V lost 1 base and J 1 base, leaving 8 bases between the germline ends. The germline V gene encodes CDR1 SGHAT and CDR2 FQNNGV. The CDR3 runs to 15 residues. DNA for the CDR3: TGTGCCAGCAGCTTAGGAGCGGCCGCCAAAAACATTCAGTACTTC. Its protein is CASSLGAAAKNIQYF.

J is TRBJ2-4 and V is TRBV5-4, with 7 bases aligning to TRBD2. Trimming cost V 2 bases and J 6 bases; bases outside gene matches: 8. The germline CDR1 and CDR2 sequences are SGHNT and YYREEE (reference sequence). The CDR3 has 15 residues. The CDR3 spells CASSFDRGRGNIQYF. In DNA form, the CDR3 reads TGTGCCAGCAGCTTCGACCGCGGGAGAGGAAACATTCAGTACTTC.

This clone was seen just once. The genes are TRBV5-8 and TRBJ1-5; D possibly corresponds to TRBD1 (6 bases). V shed 2 bases and J shed 5 bases, with 11 bases lying between them. The CDR3 is made up of 14 amino acids. Germline V gene lookup returns CDR1 SGHTS and CDR2 YDEGEE. Written as DNA, the CDR3 is TGTGCCAGCAGCTTAGCACAGGGAGATCAGCCCCAGCATTTT. Translating gives CASSLAQGDQPQHF.

The chain employs TRBV2 and TRBJ1-2; a weak D match, TRBD1 (6 bases). The CDR3 is 13 residues long. Germline CDR1 is SNHLY and CDR2 is FYNNEI. Trimming shortened V by 4 bases and J by 4 bases, and 10 bases separated the two germline ends. The chain's CDR3 is CASSASGAYGYTF. The CDR3 coding sequence is TGTGCCAGCAGTGCGTCAGGGGCCTATGGCTACACCTTC.

This chain joins TRBV6-5 and TRBJ2-3, with TRBD1 matching 9 bases. Germline V gene sequence: CDR1 MNHEY, CDR2 SVGAGI. The CDR3 loop spans 15 amino acids. The V and J ends lost 0 bases and 4 bases, in that order; junction bases with no gene match: 2. The CDR3 region is CASSYSGQGPDTQYF. The DNA for the CDR3 is TGTGCCAGCAGTTACTCGGGACAGGGCCCAGATACGCAGTATTTT.

This clone occurred a few times. V usage is TRBV15 and J usage is TRBJ2-1, with D perhaps TRBD2 (6 bases). The germline CDR1 and CDR2 sequences are LNHNV and YYDKDF (reference sequence). The CDR3 consists of 15 residues. V lost 1 base and J lost 10, with 17 bases in between. This CDR3 reads CATSRGIGRSGEQFF. The CDR3 DNA sequence: TGTGCCACCAGCAGAGGAATCGGGAGATCAGGAGAGCAGTTCTTC.

CDR3 residues: CASSPPRLAGVTEQFF. The CDR3 DNA sequence: TGTGCCAGCAGCCCTCCGAGACTAGCGGGAGTTACCGAGCAGTTCTTC. The gene calls are TRBV4-2 and TRBJ2-1; TRBD2 aligns across 12 bases. CDR1 LGHNA and CDR2 YNFKEQ come from the germline V gene. V trimming: 4 bases; J trimming: 10 bases; junction bases outside the gene matches: 11. This CDR3 spans 16 amino acids.

The chain is built from TRBV21-1 and TRBJ2-7; no DNA check was done on the table's D call, TRBD1. TRBV21-1 is assigned pseudogene status. The CDR3 runs to 15 residues. The CDR3 sequence is CASSKGGQAFYEQYF. The CDR3 DNA reads as TGTGCCAGCAGCAAAGGGGGACAGGCTTTCTACGAGCAGTACTTC.

For the CDR3, the DNA is TGTGCCAGCAGTGCCACAGGGGGAGAATCTGGAAACACCATATATTTT. As protein: CASSATGGESGNTIYF. The chain recombines TRBV2 with TRBJ1-3, with 8 bases fitting TRBD1. Germline V gives CDR1 SNHLY, CDR2 FYNNEI. This CDR3 spans 16 amino acids. Losses at the gene ends were 4 bases for V and 1 base for J; bases not matched to a gene: 6.

The chain uses TRBV7-9 and TRBJ2-1; 13 bases are a match to TRBD2. After removal of 5 bases from V and 8 bases from J, the junction contained 6 bases not matched to a gene. The CDR3 has 15 residues. The germline V gene has CDR1 SEHNR and CDR2 FQNEAQ (reference sequence). The CDR3 DNA reads as TGTGCCAGCAGCCTGACTAGCGGGAGGACCGATGAGCAGTTCTTC. This codes for CASSLTSGRTDEQFF.

This chain joins TRBV11-2 and TRBJ2-7; D is perhaps TRBD1 (6 bases). Looked up from germline, CDR1 is SGHAT and CDR2 is FQNNGV. V dropped 1 base and J dropped 3 bases, with 16 bases sitting between them. This CDR3 is 16 amino acids long. CDR3 sequence reads: CASSLVSGDGGYEQYF. CDR3 DNA sequence: TGTGCCAGCAGCTTAGTGTCAGGGGATGGAGGCTACGAGCAGTACTTC.